A selection of T cell receptor beta chains follows, all from one sample in a study of blood T cell repertoires in COVID-19. Only in-frame clones appear in the TCRdb table, and some are missing; sequencing was by immunoSEQ multiplex PCR. This sample has about 87,000 clones; approximately 86% occur once, and the top ten carry approximately 2.8%. The sample comprised peripheral blood. Receptors were obtained from a woman aged 80 or over with COVID-19, enrolled during active disease. Both conserved end residues are part of each CDR3. D genes are given only for firm matches. Clone size is stated in some rows and not others, as once, few, many or a class when expanded.

>TRBV3-1/TRBV3-2|12|.|TRBJ1-1|few
CASSQGGSEAFF
TGTGCCAGCAGCCAAGGAGGGTCCGAAGCTTTCTTT
>TRBV7-2|14|TRBD1|TRBJ1-5|few
CASSLRDRGQPQHF
TGTGCCAGCAGCTTAAGGGACAGGGGCCAGCCCCAGCATTTT
>TRBV9|15|TRBD1|TRBJ2-5|.
CASSPLTGFQETQYF
TGTGCCAGCAGCCCCTTGACAGGGTTCCAAGAGACCCAGTACTTC
>TRBV19|16|TRBD2|TRBJ2-5|.
CASSPTGTSVQETQYF
TGTGCCAGTAGTCCGACCGGGACTAGTGTTCAAGAGACCCAGTACTTC
>TRBV21-1|15|.|TRBJ2-1|.
CASSNRGLGYNEQFF
TGTGCCAGCAGCAATAGGGGGTTGGGGTACAATGAGCAGTTCTTC
>TRBV7-9|17|TRBD2|TRBJ2-5|.
CASSHPRAGGSGGTQYF
TGTGCCAGCAGCCATCCAAGAGCGGGAGGGTCCGGGGGGACCCAGTACTTC
>TRBV18|14|TRBD2|TRBJ2-7|few
CASSPDLAVGEQYF
TGTGCCAGCTCACCTGACCTAGCGGTAGGGGAGCAGTACTTC
>TRBV19|12|.|TRBJ1-2|.
CASSPLGYGYTF
TGTGCCAGTAGTCCCCTCGGGTATGGCTACACCTTC
>TRBV3-1/TRBV3-2|15|TRBD2|TRBJ2-7|once
CASSPPGLAGHEQYF
TGTGCCAGCAGCCCTCCCGGACTAGCGGGCCACGAGCAGTACTTC
>TRBV6-2/TRBV6-3|15|.|TRBJ2-1|.
CASSYQAVPYNEQFF
TGTGCCAGCAGTTACCAAGCGGTGCCCTACAATGAGCAGTTCTTC
>TRBV12-3/TRBV12-4|13|TRBD2|TRBJ2-7|.
CASRASGVYEQYF
TGTGCCAGCCGGGCTAGCGGGGTCTACGAGCAGTACTTC
>TRBV14|14|.|TRBJ1-3|.
CASSPQVSGNTIYF
TGTGCCAGCAGCCCTCAGGTTTCAGGAAACACCATATATTTT
>TRBV24-1|14|.|TRBJ2-5|.
CATSDHQEKETQYF
TGTGCCACCAGTGATCACCAGGAAAAAGAGACCCAGTACTTC
>TRBV18|18|TRBD2|TRBJ2-1|.
CASSPQGTSGFSGNEQFF
TGTGCCAGCTCACCACAGGGGACTAGCGGGTTCAGTGGCAATGAGCAGTTCTTC
>TRBV10-3|12|TRBD1|TRBJ2-1|.
CAISTGGNEQFF
TGTGCCATCAGCACAGGGGGAAATGAGCAGTTCTTC
>TRBV7-9|13|.|TRBJ1-5|.
CASALDGNQPQHF
TGTGCCAGCGCTTTAGATGGCAATCAGCCCCAGCATTTT
>TRBV3-1/TRBV3-2|16|.|TRBJ2-3|.
CASSQVGDASTDTQYF
TGTGCCAGCAGCCAAGTTGGAGACGCTAGCACAGATACGCAGTATTTT
>TRBV30|12|TRBD1|TRBJ2-5|.
CAGQGTGETQYF
TGTGCCGGACAGGGGACTGGGGAGACCCAGTACTTC
>TRBV3-1/TRBV3-2|13|.|TRBJ1-2|.
CASSQVEFGGYTF
TGTGCCAGCAGCCAAGTGGAGTTCGGTGGCTACACCTTC
>TRBV5-1|15|TRBD2|TRBJ2-6|.
CASSGEGSGANVLTF
TGCGCCAGCTCTGGGGAGGGTTCTGGGGCCAACGTCCTGACTTTC
>TRBV5-1|14|.|TRBJ1-1|.
CASSPGLENTEAFF
TGCGCCAGCAGCCCGGGGTTGGAGAACACTGAAGCTTTCTTT
>TRBV11-3|12|.|TRBJ2-7|.
CASSLGADEQYF
TGTGCCAGCAGCTTAGGGGCCGACGAGCAGTACTTC
>TRBV5-5|14|TRBD1|TRBJ1-2|.
CASSLAQGAYGYTF
TGTGCCAGCAGCTTGGCCCAGGGGGCGTATGGCTACACCTTC
>TRBV6-5|13|.|TRBJ1-1|.
CASTTGSNTEAFF
TGTGCCAGCACGACAGGCTCGAACACTGAAGCTTTCTTT
>TRBV3-1/TRBV3-2|14|.|TRBJ2-7|.
CASSQSRSSYEQYF
TGTGCCAGCAGCCAATCCCGTAGCTCCTACGAGCAGTACTTC
>TRBV2|16|TRBD1|TRBJ2-5|.
CASRPDRAVFQETQYF
TGTGCCAGCAGACCTGACAGGGCAGTTTTCCAAGAGACCCAGTACTTC
>TRBV5-6|15|.|TRBJ1-6|.
CASSERVGMNSPLHF
TGTGCCAGCAGTGAGAGGGTCGGAATGAATTCACCCCTCCACTTT
>TRBV27|17|TRBD2|TRBJ2-7|.
CASSLGPPSGVIYEQYF
TGTGCCAGCAGTTTAGGGCCTCCTAGCGGGGTTATCTACGAGCAGTACTTC
>TRBV7-3|15|TRBD2|TRBJ2-1|.
CASSLGSSGYNEQFF
TGTGCCAGCAGCTTAGGGTCTAGCGGCTACAATGAGCAGTTCTTC
>TRBV4-1|14|.|TRBJ2-3|once
CASSLGQRTDTQYF
TGCGCCAGCAGCCTTGGACAGCGCACAGATACGCAGTATTTT
>TRBV7-2|16|.|TRBJ1-4|once
CASSLGAPATNEKLFF
TGTGCCAGCAGCTTAGGTGCGCCTGCAACTAATGAAAAACTGTTTTTT
>TRBV11-2|15|.|TRBJ1-1|.
CASSLQGQIGTEAFF
TGTGCCAGCAGCTTACAGGGGCAGATAGGGACTGAAGCTTTCTTT
>TRBV5-4|17|TRBD2|TRBJ2-5|few
CASSLNIGLAGVETQYF
TGTGCCAGCAGCCTAAACATTGGACTAGCGGGGGTAGAGACCCAGTACTTC
>TRBV5-6|12|.|TRBJ2-7|few
CASSFQGYEQYF
TGTGCCAGCAGCTTCCAGGGCTACGAGCAGTACTTC
>TRBV6-2/TRBV6-3|14|TRBD1|TRBJ1-2|.
CASSHATGGNGYTF
TGTGCCAGCAGTCACGCCACAGGGGGAAATGGCTACACCTTC
>TRBV7-2|19|.|TRBJ1-2|.
CASSPRGVGSGIANYGYTF
TGTGCCAGCAGCCCGCGCGGGGTAGGGTCGGGGATAGCTAACTATGGCTACACCTTC
>TRBV30|13|.|TRBJ1-2|.
CAWSRIGEHGYTF
TGTGCCTGGAGTAGGATAGGGGAACATGGCTACACCTTC
>TRBV6-2/TRBV6-3|12|.|TRBJ2-5|.
CASRYPSRTQYF
TGTGCCAGCAGATACCCCTCTAGGACCCAGTACTTC
>TRBV7-8|13|.|TRBJ1-6|.
CASSLEGDSPLHF
TGTGCCAGCAGCCTAGAGGGGGACTCACCCCTCCACTTT
>TRBV20-1|11|.|TRBJ2-2|.
CSANPIGELFF
TGCAGTGCCAACCCTATCGGGGAGCTGTTTTTT
>TRBV10-3|17|.|TRBJ1-1|.
CAISESTRRGLNTEAFF
TGTGCCATCAGTGAGTCGACTCGACGGGGTTTGAACACTGAAGCTTTCTTT
>TRBV30|15|.|TRBJ1-4|.
CAWSRRRGFNEKLFF
TGTGCCTGGAGCCGACGGCGGGGCTTTAATGAAAAACTGTTTTTT
>TRBV10-3|17|TRBD2|TRBJ2-1|.
CATEKAGGTSSYNEQFF
TGTGCCACCGAGAAAGCGGGAGGGACGAGCTCCTACAATGAGCAGTTCTTC
>TRBV7-9|15|.|TRBJ2-1|.
CASSLSGSSYNEQFF
TGTGCCAGCAGCCTTAGCGGTAGCTCCTACAATGAGCAGTTCTTC
>TRBV27|15|TRBD1|TRBJ2-7|.
CASSFPGQGLREQYF
TGTGCCAGCAGTTTCCCGGGACAGGGCTTACGGGAGCAGTACTTC
>TRBV30|13|.|TRBJ1-6|.
CAWRQDYNSPLHF
TGTGCCTGGAGGCAGGACTATAATTCACCCCTCCACTTT